One and the same sample provided the 30 T cell receptor beta chains below, sequenced in a study of blood T cell repertoires in COVID-19. The method was immunoSEQ multiplex PCR; TCRdb's version includes in-frame clones alone and lacks a portion of them. The sample includes around 170,000 clones, around 84% seen only once; the top ten take about an eighth. The specimen was peripheral blood. The receptors here all came from a young man with active or convalescent COVID-19.

The chain joins TRBV3-1 (or the pseudogene TRBV3-2) to TRBJ2-1; 8 nucleotides align to TRBD1. Trimming at V came to 3 bases and at J to 0 bases, leaving 7 bases not matched to a gene. The CDR3 loop spans 17 amino acids. Germline V gives CDR1 LGHDT, CDR2 YNNKEL (reference sequence). This CDR3 reads CASSHLGTGGSYNEQFF. The CDR3 coding sequence is TGTGCCAGCAGCCATTTAGGGACAGGCGGCTCCTACAATGAGCAGTTCTTC.

The chain couples TRBV5-1 to TRBJ1-5; 7 bases align to TRBD1. This CDR3 is 13 amino acids long. The junction had 1 base not matched to a gene; V was cut back by 0 bases and J by 7 bases. Germline V lookup: CDR1 SGHRS, CDR2 YFSETQ. CDR3 sequence: CASSLGQGQPQHF. CDR3 in DNA: TGCGCCAGCAGCTTGGGACAGGGCCAGCCCCAGCATTTT.

This chain joins TRBV19 and TRBJ1-1, with a possible D match to TRBD1 (5 bases). The V end lost 10 bases, the J end lost 6 bases, and 18 bases lay between the germline ends. This CDR3 has 13 residues. In germline, CDR1 is LNHDA, CDR2 SQIVND (reference sequence). For the CDR3, the DNA is TGTGCCATTAAACTCCAGGGTGACGCTGAAGCTTTCTTT. Translated: CAIKLQGDAEAFF.

Note on this clone: A much larger clone lies one base from this, so it may be a read error. The gene calls are TRBV2 and TRBJ1-6, with 9 bases that match TRBD1. CDR1 and CDR2 from the germline V gene are SNHLY and FYNNEI. CDR3 size: 14 residues. J was trimmed by 10 bases and V by 5 bases; bases with no gene match: 6. For the CDR3, the DNA is TGTGCCAGCAGTAACGGGACAGGGAGGTCACCCCTCCACTTT. It encodes CASSNGTGRSPLHF. Looking up the rest from reference TRBV2 and TRBJ1-6 gives the full variable domain: EPEVTQTPSHQVTQMGQEVILRCVPISNHLYFYWYRQILGQKVEFLVSFYNNEISEKSEIFDDQFSVERPDGSNFTLKIRSTKLEDSAMYFCASSNGTGRSPLHFGNGTRLTVT.

In its sample, this clone was seen once. The V and J genes are TRBV6-1 and TRBJ2-7, with 9 bases matching TRBD1. CDR1 is MNHNS, CDR2 SASEGT, per germline. This CDR3 is 15 amino acids long. V gave up 3 bases and J gave up 5 bases; unmatched junction bases: 8. This CDR3 reads CASSEAGTGRHEQYV. CDR3 DNA sequence: TGTGCCAGCAGTGAGGCCGGGACAGGGAGGCACGAGCAGTACGTC.

The chain carries TRBV29-1 and TRBJ2-7, with D maybe TRBD1 (6 bases). In germline, CDR1 is SQVTM, CDR2 ANQGSEA. This CDR3 contains 14 residues. The germline V and J ends were trimmed by 4 bases and 5 bases, with 18 bases remaining between them. Here the CDR3 reads CSVAPLGAVNEQYF. CDR3 sequence (DNA): TGCAGCGTTGCCCCTCTGGGGGCCGTAAACGAGCAGTACTTC.

The chain couples TRBV7-2 to TRBJ2-1, with 7 positions matching TRBD2. V dropped 2 bases and J dropped 5; count of bases not matched to a gene: 6. There are 15 residues in the CDR3. CDR1 SGHTA and CDR2 FQGNSA come from the germline V gene. CDR3 nucleotide sequence: TGTGCCAGCAGCTTACAAGCGGGGAGTCACAATGAGCAGTTCTTC. Protein: CASSLQAGSHNEQFF. The full variable domain, in which reference TRBV7-2 and TRBJ2-1 provide the parts outside the CDR3, is GAGVSQSPSNKVTEKGKDVELRCDPISGHTALYWYRQSLGQGLEFLIYFQGNSAPDKSGLPSDRFSAERTGGSVSTLTIQRTQQEDSAVYLCASSLQAGSHNEQFFGPGTRLTVL.

The V call is TRBV6-5, the J call TRBJ2-1; TRBD2 aligns across 9 bases. V dropped 0 bases and J dropped 4; count of bases not matched to a gene: 1. The CDR3 length is 15 residues. The germline CDR1 and CDR2 sequences are MNHEY and SVGAGI. Here the CDR3 DNA reads TGTGCCAGCAGTTACTCGACTAGCGGTTACAATGAGCAGTTCTTC. The encoded protein is CASSYSTSGYNEQFF.

Details on this clone: At the DNA level, this CDR3 is encoded by other sequences in the same sample as well. In nucleotides, the CDR3 is TGTGCCAGCAGCAGGGGGCCGGGAAACACCATATATTTT. Amino acid sequence: CASSRGPGNTIYF. The gene calls are TRBV6-5 and TRBJ1-3; 8 bases align to TRBD1. Germline V gene sequence: CDR1 MNHEY, CDR2 SVGAGI. The V segment lost 6 bases and the J segment 4 bases; nucleotides outside the gene matches: 2. CDR3 length: 13 amino acids.

This clone has ten or more counts. The chain uses TRBV9 and TRBJ2-4; possible D gene TRBD1, 8 bases. The length of the CDR3 is 14 residues. CDR1 and CDR2 (germline): SGDLS, YYNGEE. V was shortened by 3 bases and J by 10 bases, with 17 bases between the two germline ends. The CDR3 DNA is TGTGCCAGCAGCGCAGCCTACAGGGGGGGTATTCAGTACTTC. Its translation: CASSAAYRGGIQYF.

The V gene is TRBV10-1, the J gene TRBJ2-1; D is possibly TRBD2 (7 bases). Germline values: CDR1 WNHNN, CDR2 SYGVQD (reference sequence). CDR3 length equals 16 residues. The V end was cut by 5 bases, the J end by 8 bases, with 22 bases between. CDR3 loop: CASSYEAGAYRDEQFF. In DNA form, the CDR3 reads TGCGCCAGCAGTTATGAGGCGGGGGCGTATAGGGATGAGCAGTTCTTC.

This sequence joins TRBV5-1 and TRBJ2-1; no reliable D call. V was pared by 2 bases and J by 2 bases, with 11 bases between. Germline V CDR1 and CDR2: SGHRS, YFSETQ. The CDR3 is 15 amino acids. The CDR3 protein is CASSLSVGPYNEQFF. The CDR3 DNA reads TGCGCCAGCAGCTTAAGCGTCGGCCCCTACAATGAGCAGTTCTTC.

The chain recombines TRBV9 with TRBJ2-3; no clear D gene. This CDR3 is built from 13 residues. Trimming left V 4 bases short and J 6 bases short, with 12 bases between. Germline V gene data show CDR1 as SGDLS and CDR2 as YYNGEE. CDR3 in amino acids: CASSTSPIDTQYF. Written as DNA, the CDR3 is TGTGCCAGCAGCACCAGTCCCATTGATACGCAGTATTTT.

This clone showed up just once. The chain joins TRBV7-8 to TRBJ1-2; D gene unclear. Germline-derived CDR1 and CDR2 are SGHVS and FQNEAQ. This CDR3 region has 13 residues. Trimming removed 4 bases from V and 4 bases from J, with 10 bases in between. DNA for the CDR3: TGTGCCAGCAGCTCGGCAGGTGGCTATGGCTACACCTTC. Translation gives CASSSAGGYGYTF.

CDR3 sequence: CASTIDSSYNEQFF. In nucleotides, the CDR3 is TGTGCCAGCACCATTGACAGCTCCTACAATGAGCAGTTCTTC. The genes are TRBV25-1 and TRBJ2-1, with D tentatively TRBD1 (5 bases). The CDR3 is 14 amino acids. The V end was cut by 7 bases, the J end by 0 bases, with 10 bases between. Germline-derived CDR1 and CDR2 are MGHDK and SYGVNS.

The V call is TRBV29-1, the J call TRBJ2-5, with 8 positions matching TRBD2. There are 14 residues in the CDR3. J lost 2 bases, V lost 4 bases, and 6 bases had no gene match. Germline V lookup: CDR1 SQVTM, CDR2 ANQGSEA. DNA of the CDR3: TGCAGCGTTGGAGCGGGAGTAGGTCAAGAGACCCAGTACTTC. Its translation is CSVGAGVGQETQYF.

The chain has TRBV29-1 and TRBJ1-1; D gene uncertain. There are 13 residues in the CDR3. Germline CDR1 is SQVTM and CDR2 is ANQGSEA. Trimming shortened V by 3 bases and J by 3 bases, and 11 bases separated the two germline ends. CDR3 region: CSVDEGDYTEAFF. CDR3 nucleotides: TGCAGCGTTGATGAGGGAGATTACACTGAAGCTTTCTTT.

This chain joins TRBV5-1 and TRBJ2-7; TRBD1 aligns across 7 bases. Germline V gene data show CDR1 as SGHRS and CDR2 as YFSETQ. This CDR3 contains 15 residues. V was clipped by 0 bases and J by 7 bases; unmatched bases: 10. The CDR3 loop reads CASSLDGTASWEQYV. The CDR3 DNA is TGCGCCAGCAGCTTGGACGGGACAGCCTCATGGGAGCAGTACGTC.

The chain is built from TRBV19 and TRBJ1-3; TRBD1 matches 9 bases. V was pared by 8 bases and J by 3 bases, with 8 bases of the junction left unmatched. Germline-derived CDR1 and CDR2 are LNHDA and SQIVND (reference sequence). The CDR3 runs to 15 residues. CDR3 in DNA: TGTGCCAGTTCCAAACAGGGGGCGCGTGGAAACACCATATATTTT. Its protein is CASSKQGARGNTIYF.

The rearrangement links TRBV11-2 to TRBJ1-1; 9 bases match TRBD1. CDR3 length: 15 amino acids. Germline loops: CDR1 SGHAT, CDR2 FQNNGV. The V gene end was trimmed by 6 bases and the J gene end by 5 bases; junction bases not matched to a gene: 10. The CDR3 loop is CASRDTGGFGTEAFF. CDR3 coding DNA: TGTGCCAGCAGGGATACAGGGGGCTTTGGGACTGAAGCTTTCTTT.

V and J are TRBV5-1 and TRBJ2-5; TRBD1 agrees at 8 bases. The V and J ends lost 2 bases and 0 bases, in that order; junction bases with no gene match: 6. The CDR3 has 16 amino acids. Germline loops: CDR1 SGHRS, CDR2 YFSETQ. The CDR3: CASSLRGDRYQETQYF. The CDR3 bases are TGCGCCAGCAGCTTAAGGGGGGACAGGTACCAAGAGACCCAGTACTTC. The entire variable domain, with the rest obtained from reference TRBV5-1 and TRBJ2-5, is as follows: KAGVTQTPRYLIKTRGQQVTLSCSPISGHRSVSWYQQTPGQGLQFLFEYFSETQRNKGNFPGRFSGRQFSNSRSEMNVSTLELGDSALYLCASSLRGDRYQETQYFGPGTRLLVL.

The chain carries TRBV9 and TRBJ2-3; D remains ambiguous. The germline gives CDR1 SGDLS, CDR2 YYNGEE. The CDR3 covers 15 residues. Trimming removed 0 bases at V and 0 bases at J, with 8 bases between. The CDR3 DNA sequence: TGTGCCAGCAGCGTAGAGCCTACTAGCACAGATACGCAGTATTTT. Translated: CASSVEPTSTDTQYF.

This chain connects TRBV19 to TRBJ1-5, with D possibly matching TRBD1 (6 bases). Germline V CDR1 and CDR2: LNHDA, SQIVND (reference sequence). Trimming pared 6 bases from V and 5 bases from J, leaving 14 bases between. The CDR3 has 14 residues. The CDR3 region has the DNA TGTGCCAGTAGCCTGGGGGCGCGGGATCAGCCCCAGCATTTT. Translated, it gives CASSLGARDQPQHF.

This chain links TRBV5-6 with TRBJ1-1; TRBD1 matches at 7 bases. The germline V gene encodes CDR1 SGHDT and CDR2 YYEEEE. J lost 0 bases, V lost 4 bases, and 3 bases had no gene match. The CDR3 extends over 14 amino acids. CDR3 sequence (DNA): TGTGCCAGCAGCCAGGACAGGCTGAACACTGAAGCTTTCTTT. This sequence encodes CASSQDRLNTEAFF.

This chain uses TRBV6-5 with TRBJ2-2; TRBD1 agrees at 10 bases. Trimming removed 5 bases from V and 3 bases from J; junction bases left unmatched: 3. The CDR3 has 15 amino acids. The germline V gene has CDR1 MNHEY and CDR2 SVGAGI. The CDR3 sequence is CASSRQGADTGELFF. The CDR3 region has the DNA TGTGCCAGCAGTCGACAGGGGGCCGACACCGGGGAGCTGTTTTTT.

The chain combines TRBV7-2 with TRBJ2-7; possible D gene TRBD2, 5 bases. Germline CDR1 SGHTA, CDR2 FQGNSA. V was shortened by 2 bases and J by 2 bases, with 16 bases between the two germline ends. The CDR3 consists of 16 residues. CDR3 sequence reads: CASSLSGPSLTYEQYF. The CDR3 nucleotides are TGTGCCAGCAGCTTAAGCGGTCCTTCACTAACCTACGAGCAGTACTTC.

The V and J genes are TRBV24-1 and TRBJ2-2, with D unclear. From germline, CDR1 is KGHDR and CDR2 SFDVKD. This CDR3 has 14 amino acids. The V end lost 5 bases, the J end lost 6 bases, and 12 bases lay between the germline ends. The CDR3 protein is CATSGAYGPGELFF. CDR3 DNA sequence: TGTGCCACCAGTGGGGCTTATGGCCCCGGGGAGCTGTTTTTT.

This chain links TRBV7-9 with TRBJ1-2; 7 nucleotides match TRBD1. The V segment lost 5 bases and the J segment 4 bases; nucleotides outside the gene matches: 7. The CDR3 sequence is 14 residues long. CDR1 is SEHNR and CDR2 is FQNEAQ in the germline V gene (reference sequence). CDR3 sequence: CASSLAGTAYGYTF. CDR3 DNA: TGTGCCAGCAGCCTGGCCGGGACAGCCTATGGCTACACCTTC.

The chain couples TRBV10-3 to TRBJ1-1; D unresolved. Germline-derived CDR1 and CDR2 are ENHRY and SYGVKD. Deletions cut 5 bases from V and 0 bases from J, with 10 bases between. The CDR3 loop spans 14 amino acids. The CDR3 DNA reads as TGTGCCATCAGTCCTACAGTGATGAACACTGAAGCTTTCTTT. It encodes CAISPTVMNTEAFF.

The rearrangement uses TRBV5-6 and TRBJ2-5; D may be TRBD1 (5 bases). The CDR3 contains 14 residues. The germline V and J ends were trimmed by 0 bases and 7 bases, with 13 bases remaining between them. Germline V CDR1 and CDR2: SGHDT, YYEEEE. CDR3 nucleotides: TGTGCCAGCAGCTTGGGGCAGGGTGCTACGACCCAGTACTTC. Its translation: CASSLGQGATTQYF.